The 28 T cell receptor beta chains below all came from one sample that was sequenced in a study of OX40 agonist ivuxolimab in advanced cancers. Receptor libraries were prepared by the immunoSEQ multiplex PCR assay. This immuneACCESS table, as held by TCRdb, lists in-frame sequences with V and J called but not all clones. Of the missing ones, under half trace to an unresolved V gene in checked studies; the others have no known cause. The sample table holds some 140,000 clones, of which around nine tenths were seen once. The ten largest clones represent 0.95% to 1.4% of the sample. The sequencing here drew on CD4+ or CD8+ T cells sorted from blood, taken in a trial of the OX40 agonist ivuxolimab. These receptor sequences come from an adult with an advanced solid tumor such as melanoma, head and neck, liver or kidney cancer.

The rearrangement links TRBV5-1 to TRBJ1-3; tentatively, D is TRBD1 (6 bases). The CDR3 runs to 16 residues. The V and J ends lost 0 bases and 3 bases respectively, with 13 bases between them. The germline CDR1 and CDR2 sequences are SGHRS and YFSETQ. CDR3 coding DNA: TGCGCCAGCAGCTTGGACAGGGCCCCCGTTGGAAACACCATATATTTT. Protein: CASSLDRAPVGNTIYF.

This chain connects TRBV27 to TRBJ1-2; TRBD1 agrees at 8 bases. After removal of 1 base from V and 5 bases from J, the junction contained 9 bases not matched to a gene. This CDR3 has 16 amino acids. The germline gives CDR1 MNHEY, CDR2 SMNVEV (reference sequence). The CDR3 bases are TGTGCCAGCAGTTTATATGGACAGGGAAAGCTTTATGGCTACACCTTC. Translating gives CASSLYGQGKLYGYTF.

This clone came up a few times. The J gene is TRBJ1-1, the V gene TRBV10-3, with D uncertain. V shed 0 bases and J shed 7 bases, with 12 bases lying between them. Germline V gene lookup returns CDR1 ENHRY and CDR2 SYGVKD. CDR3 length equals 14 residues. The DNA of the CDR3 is TGTGCCATCAGTGAGTCGCGGGGAGTGGATGAAGCTTTCTTT. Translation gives CAISESRGVDEAFF.

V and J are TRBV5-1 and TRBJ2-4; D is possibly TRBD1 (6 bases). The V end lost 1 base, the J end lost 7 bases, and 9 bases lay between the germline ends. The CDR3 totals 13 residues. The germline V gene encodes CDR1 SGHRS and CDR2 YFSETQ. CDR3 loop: CASSLPGENIQYF. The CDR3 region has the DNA TGCGCCAGCAGCTTGCCAGGGGAGAACATTCAGTACTTC. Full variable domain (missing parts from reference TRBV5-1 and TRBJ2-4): KAGVTQTPRYLIKTRGQQVTLSCSPISGHRSVSWYQQTPGQGLQFLFEYFSETQRNKGNFPGRFSGRQFSNSRSEMNVSTLELGDSALYLCASSLPGENIQYFGAGTRLSVL.

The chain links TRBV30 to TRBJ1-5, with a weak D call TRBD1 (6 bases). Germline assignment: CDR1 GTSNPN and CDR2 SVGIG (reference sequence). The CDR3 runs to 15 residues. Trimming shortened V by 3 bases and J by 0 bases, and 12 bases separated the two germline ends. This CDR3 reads CAWSGDKLSNQPQHF. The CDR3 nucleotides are TGTGCCTGGAGCGGGGACAAACTTAGCAATCAGCCCCAGCATTTT.

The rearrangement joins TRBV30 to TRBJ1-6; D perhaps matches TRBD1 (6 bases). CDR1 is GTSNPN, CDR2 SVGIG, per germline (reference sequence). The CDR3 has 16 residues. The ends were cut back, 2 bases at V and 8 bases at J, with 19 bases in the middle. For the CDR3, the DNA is TGTGCCTGGAGTCCTCCGACAGGCCGAGTGTATTCACCCCTCCACTTT. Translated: CAWSPPTGRVYSPLHF.

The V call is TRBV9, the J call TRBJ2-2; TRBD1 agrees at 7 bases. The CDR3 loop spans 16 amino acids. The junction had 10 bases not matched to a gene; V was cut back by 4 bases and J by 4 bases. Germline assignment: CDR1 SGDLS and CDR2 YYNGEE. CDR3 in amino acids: CASSKTDRPSTGELFF. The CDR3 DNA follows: TGTGCCAGCAGCAAGACGGACAGGCCCAGCACCGGGGAGCTGTTTTTT.

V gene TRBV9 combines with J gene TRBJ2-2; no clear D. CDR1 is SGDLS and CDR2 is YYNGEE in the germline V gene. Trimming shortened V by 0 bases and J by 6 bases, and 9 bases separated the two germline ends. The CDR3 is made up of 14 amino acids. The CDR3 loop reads CASSVAPLSGELFF. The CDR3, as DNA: TGTGCCAGCAGCGTAGCCCCCCTTTCCGGGGAGCTGTTTTTT.

In DNA form, the CDR3 reads TGTGCCAGCAGCTTAGCGCTCAGGGGGCAAGAGACCCAGTACTTC. It translates to CASSLALRGQETQYF. V and J are TRBV11-1 and TRBJ2-5, with TRBD1 matching 7 bases. Unmatched junction bases numbered 3, after V lost 0 bases and J lost 2 bases. CDR3 size: 15 residues. Per the germline V gene, CDR1 is SGHAT and CDR2 is FQDESV (reference sequence).

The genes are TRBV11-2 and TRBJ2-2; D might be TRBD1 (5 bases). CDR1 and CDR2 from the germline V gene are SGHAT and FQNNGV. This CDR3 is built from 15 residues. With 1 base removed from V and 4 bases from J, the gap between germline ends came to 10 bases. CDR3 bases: TGTGCCAGCAGCTTAGGGTCCAGGGTCACCGGGGAGCTGTTTTTT. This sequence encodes CASSLGSRVTGELFF.

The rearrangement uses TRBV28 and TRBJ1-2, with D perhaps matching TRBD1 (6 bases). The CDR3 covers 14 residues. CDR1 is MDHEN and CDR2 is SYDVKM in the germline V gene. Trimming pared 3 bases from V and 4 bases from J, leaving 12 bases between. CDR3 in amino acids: CASSLDSTTYGYTF. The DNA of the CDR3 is TGTGCCAGCAGTTTGGACAGCACGACCTATGGCTACACCTTC.

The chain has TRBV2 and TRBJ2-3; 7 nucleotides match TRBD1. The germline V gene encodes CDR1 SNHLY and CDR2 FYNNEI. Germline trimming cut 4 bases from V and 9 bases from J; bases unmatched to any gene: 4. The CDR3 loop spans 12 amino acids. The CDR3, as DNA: TGTGCCAGCAGTGGGCCGGGACAGACGCAGTATTTT. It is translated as CASSGPGQTQYF.

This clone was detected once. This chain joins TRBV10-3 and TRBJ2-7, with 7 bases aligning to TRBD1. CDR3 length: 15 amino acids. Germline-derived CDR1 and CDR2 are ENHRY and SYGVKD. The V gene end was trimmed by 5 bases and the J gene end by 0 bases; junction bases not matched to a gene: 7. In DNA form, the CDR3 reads TGTGCCATCAGTCAAACAGGGGCCAACTCCTACGAGCAGTACTTC. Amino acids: CAISQTGANSYEQYF.

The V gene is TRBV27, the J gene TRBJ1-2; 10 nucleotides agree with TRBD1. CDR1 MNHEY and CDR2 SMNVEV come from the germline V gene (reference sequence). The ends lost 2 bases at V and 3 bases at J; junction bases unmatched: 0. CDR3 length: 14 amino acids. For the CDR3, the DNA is TGTGCCAGCAGTTTAGGGACAGGGGACTATGGCTACACCTTC. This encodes CASSLGTGDYGYTF.

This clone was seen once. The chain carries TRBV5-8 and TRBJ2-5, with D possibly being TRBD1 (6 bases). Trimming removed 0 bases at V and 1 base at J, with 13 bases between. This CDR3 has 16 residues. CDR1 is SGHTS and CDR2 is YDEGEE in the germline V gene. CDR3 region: CASSLGQGTLQETQYF. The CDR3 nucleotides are TGTGCCAGCAGCTTGGGTCAGGGGACGCTCCAAGAGACCCAGTACTTC.

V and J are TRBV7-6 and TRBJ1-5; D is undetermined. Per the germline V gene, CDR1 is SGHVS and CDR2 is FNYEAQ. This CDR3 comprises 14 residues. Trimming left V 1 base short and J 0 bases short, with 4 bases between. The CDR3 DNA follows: TGTGCCAGCAGCTTAGGGCCTAGCAATCAGCCCCAGCATTTT. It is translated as CASSLGPSNQPQHF.

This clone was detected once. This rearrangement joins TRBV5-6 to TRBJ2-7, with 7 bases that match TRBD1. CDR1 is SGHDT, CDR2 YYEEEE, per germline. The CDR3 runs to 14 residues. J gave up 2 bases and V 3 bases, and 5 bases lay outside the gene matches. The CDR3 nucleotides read TGTGCCAGCAGCTCGACAGGGATCACCTACGAGCAGTACTTC. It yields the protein CASSSTGITYEQYF.

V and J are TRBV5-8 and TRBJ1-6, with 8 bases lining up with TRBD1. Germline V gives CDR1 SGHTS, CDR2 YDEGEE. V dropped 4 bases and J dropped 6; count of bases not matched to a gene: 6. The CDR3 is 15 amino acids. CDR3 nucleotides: TGTGCCAGCAGCCGAAGGACAGGGACTAATTCACCCCTCCACTTT. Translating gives CASSRRTGTNSPLHF.

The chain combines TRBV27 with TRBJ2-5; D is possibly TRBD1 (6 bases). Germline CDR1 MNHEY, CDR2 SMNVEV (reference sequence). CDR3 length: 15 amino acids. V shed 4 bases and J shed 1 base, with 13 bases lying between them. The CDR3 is CASSSGQSFQETQYF. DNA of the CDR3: TGTGCCAGCAGTTCAGGACAGTCCTTCCAAGAGACCCAGTACTTC.

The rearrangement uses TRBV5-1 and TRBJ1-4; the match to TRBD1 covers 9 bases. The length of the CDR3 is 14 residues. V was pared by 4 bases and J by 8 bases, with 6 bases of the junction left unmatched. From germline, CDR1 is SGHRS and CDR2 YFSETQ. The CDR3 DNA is TGCGCCAGCAGCCCGACAGGGGGTTACGAAAAACTGTTTTTT. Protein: CASSPTGGYEKLFF.

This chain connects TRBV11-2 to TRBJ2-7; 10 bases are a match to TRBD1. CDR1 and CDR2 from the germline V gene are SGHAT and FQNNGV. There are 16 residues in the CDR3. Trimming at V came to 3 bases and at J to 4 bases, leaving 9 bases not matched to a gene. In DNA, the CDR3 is TGTGCCAGCAGCTTGGTCGGACAGGGGGGTCAATACGAGCAGTACTTC. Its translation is CASSLVGQGGQYEQYF.

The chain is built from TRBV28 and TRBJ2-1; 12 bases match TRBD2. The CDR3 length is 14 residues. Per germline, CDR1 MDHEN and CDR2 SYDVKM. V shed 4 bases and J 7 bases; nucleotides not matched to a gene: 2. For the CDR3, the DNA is TGTGCCAGCAGTTCGGGACTAGCGGGTAATGAGCAGTTCTTC. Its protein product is CASSSGLAGNEQFF.

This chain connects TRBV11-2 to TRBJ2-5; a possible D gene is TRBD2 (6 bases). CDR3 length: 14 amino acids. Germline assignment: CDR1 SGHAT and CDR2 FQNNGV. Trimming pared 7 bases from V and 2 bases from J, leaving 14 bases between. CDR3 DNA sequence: TGTGCCAGCAACCACCCGGGGGATCAAGAGACCCAGTACTTC. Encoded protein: CASNHPGDQETQYF.

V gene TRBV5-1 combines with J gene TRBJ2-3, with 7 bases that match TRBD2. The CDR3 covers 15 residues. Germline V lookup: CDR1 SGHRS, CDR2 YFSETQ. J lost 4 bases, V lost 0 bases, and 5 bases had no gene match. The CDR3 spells CASSLGTSGSDTQYF. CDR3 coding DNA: TGCGCCAGCAGCTTGGGGACTAGTGGTTCAGATACGCAGTATTTT.

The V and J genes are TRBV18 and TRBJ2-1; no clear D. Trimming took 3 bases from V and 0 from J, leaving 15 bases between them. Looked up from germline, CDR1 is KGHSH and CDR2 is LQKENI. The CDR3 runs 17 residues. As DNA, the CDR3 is TGTGCCAGCTCACCCCTGGGTAGTGAAAGCTCCTACAATGAGCAGTTCTTC. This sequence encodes CASSPLGSESSYNEQFF.

The CDR3 reads CASSLGESPYEQYF. CDR3 sequence (DNA): TGTGCCAGCAGTTTAGGGGAGTCCCCTTACGAGCAGTACTTC. The V call is TRBV28, the J call TRBJ2-7; possibly TRBD2 for D (5 bases). Germline values: CDR1 MDHEN, CDR2 SYDVKM. V lost 2 bases, J lost 4 bases, and 12 bases lay in between. The CDR3 is made up of 14 amino acids.

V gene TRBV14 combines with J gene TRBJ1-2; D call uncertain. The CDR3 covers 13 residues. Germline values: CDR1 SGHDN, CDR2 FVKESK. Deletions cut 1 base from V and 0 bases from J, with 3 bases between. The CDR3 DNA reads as TGTGCCAGCAGCCAAGGAACTAACTATGGCTACACCTTC. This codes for CASSQGTNYGYTF.

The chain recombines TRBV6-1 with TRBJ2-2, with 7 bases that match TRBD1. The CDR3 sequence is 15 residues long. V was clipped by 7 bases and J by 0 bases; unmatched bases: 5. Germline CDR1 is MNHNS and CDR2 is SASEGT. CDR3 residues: CASTTGTANTGELFF. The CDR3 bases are TGTGCCAGCACTACCGGGACAGCGAACACCGGGGAGCTGTTTTTT.